The 20 T cell receptor beta chains reported below all come from one sample, sequenced in a study of T cells in Graves' hyperthyroidism and ophthalmopathy. Researchers took RNA transcripts and amplified the TCR beta CDR3 regions from them. With the HTBI primer set, the TCR CDR3 went through a first round of RT-PCR. In TCRdb, the multiplex PCR reads were re-called with MiXCR into one record per CDR3 protein. This sample yields fewer than 350,000 distinct CDR3 sequences, of which approximately 12% are seen a single time; approximately 7.8% belongs to the top ten. Sequenced input: blood. The receptor set was obtained from a woman younger than 45 with Graves' hyperthyroidism that later progressed to Graves' ophthalmopathy.

This chain uses TRBV5-6 with TRBJ2-7, with 8 nucleotides matching TRBD2. The CDR3 length is 16 residues. V lost 4 bases to trimming and J lost 2 bases; unmatched junction nucleotides: 11. Germline V gene sequence: CDR1 SGHDT, CDR2 YYEEEE. CDR3 coding DNA: TGTGCCAGCAGCCCCGGGACTAGAACTTACCCCTACGAGCAGTACTTC. Its translation: CASSPGTRTYPYEQYF.

There are many counts of this clonotype. The rearrangement joins TRBV18 to TRBJ2-1; tentatively, D is TRBD2 (6 bases). The V gene's germline CDR1 is KGHSH and CDR2 LQKENI. V was shortened by 5 bases and J by 6 bases, with 17 bases between the two germline ends. The length of the CDR3 is 15 residues. The CDR3 protein is CASSSQGLTANEQFF. CDR3 sequence (DNA): TGTGCCAGCTCATCCCAGGGACTGACTGCCAATGAGCAGTTCTTC. The full variable domain, in which reference TRBV18 and TRBJ2-1 provide the parts outside the CDR3, is NAGVMQNPRHLVRRRGQEARLRCSPMKGHSHVYWYRQLPEEGLKFMVYLQKENIIDESGMPKERFSAEFPKEGPSILRIQQVVRGDSAAYFCASSSQGLTANEQFFGPGTRLTVL.

This clonotype was counted only a few times. As DNA, the CDR3 is TGTGCCATCTTAGCAGATACGCAGTATTTT. Protein sequence: CAILADTQYF. V is TRBV10-3 and J is TRBJ2-3; D gene unclear. This CDR3 is 10 amino acids long. The germline gives CDR1 ENHRY, CDR2 SYGVKD. V shed 8 bases and J shed 4 bases, with 4 bases lying between them.

This clonotype came up many times. The chain uses TRBV28 and TRBJ2-3; 8 nucleotides line up with TRBD1. Germline values: CDR1 MDHEN, CDR2 SYDVKM. V lost 2 bases and J lost 2; bases outside the gene matches: 9. The CDR3 length is 17 residues. Here the CDR3 reads CASSLGFWQGATDTQYF. CDR3 sequence (DNA): TGTGCCAGCAGTTTAGGATTTTGGCAGGGGGCCACAGATACGCAGTATTTT.

This clonotype was found many times. This chain links TRBV24-1 with TRBJ2-5, with TRBD2 as a possible D gene (5 bases). The CDR3 is 14 residues long. Trimming shortened V by 4 bases and J by 5 bases, and 13 bases separated the two germline ends. CDR1 is KGHDR, CDR2 SFDVKD, per germline. The CDR3 region has the DNA TGTGCCACCAGTGAACCGGACGGCGGGGAGACCCAGTACTTC. Translation gives CATSEPDGGETQYF.

This clonotype was found a few times. This chain links TRBV6-2 or TRBV6-3 with TRBJ2-7; unclear D gene. There are 13 residues in the CDR3. Between the trimmed V and J ends, which lost 2 bases and 3 bases, there was a span of 8 bases. Germline V gene sequence: CDR1 MNHEY, CDR2 SVGEGT. CDR3 sequence (DNA): TGTGCCAGCAGTTACCTCCCTGACTACGAGCAGTACTTC. It specifies CASSYLPDYEQYF.

The rearrangement uses TRBV9 and TRBJ2-1; a possible D gene is TRBD1 (5 bases). Germline CDR1 and CDR2: SGDLS and YYNGEE. V lost 0 bases and J lost 8, with 15 bases in between. This CDR3 spans 15 amino acids. The CDR3 region is CASSVGYSWGYEQFF. In nucleotides, the CDR3 is TGTGCCAGCAGCGTAGGCTATAGCTGGGGCTATGAGCAGTTCTTC. The full variable domain, its missing parts supplied by reference TRBV9 and TRBJ2-1, is DSGVTQTPKHLITATGQRVTLRCSPRSGDLSVYWYQQSLDQGLQFLIQYYNGEERAKGNILERFSAQQFPDLHSELNLSSLELGDSALYFCASSVGYSWGYEQFFGPGTRLTVL.

This clonotype was found many times. This rearrangement joins TRBV28 to TRBJ2-3, with TRBD2 matching over 11 bases. This CDR3 has 14 amino acids. The germline V gene has CDR1 MDHEN and CDR2 SYDVKM. V lost 6 bases to trimming and J lost 6 bases; unmatched junction nucleotides: 5. The CDR3 loop reads CASRVTSGADTQYF. DNA for the CDR3: TGTGCCAGCAGGGTGACTAGCGGGGCGGATACGCAGTATTTT.

This chain links TRBV28 with TRBJ2-2; 7 bases map to TRBD1. CDR1 and CDR2 (germline): MDHEN, SYDVKM. The CDR3 loop spans 14 amino acids. V trimming: 5 bases; J trimming: 3 bases; junction bases outside the gene matches: 3. CDR3 sequence: CASSPGTDTGELFF. CDR3 DNA: TGTGCCAGCAGTCCCGGGACAGACACCGGGGAGCTGTTTTTT.

In its sample, this clonotype was seen many times. The chain joins TRBV20-1 to TRBJ2-7, with unresolved D. Germline CDR1 and CDR2: DFQATT and SNEGSKA (reference sequence). The CDR3 extends over 14 amino acids. Trimming removed 2 bases from V and 1 base from J, with 12 bases in between. The CDR3 nucleotides read TGCAGTGCTAGAAGGACGGCGGCGTCCTACGAGCAGTACTTC. As protein: CSARRTAASYEQYF.

This clonotype was observed a few times. This sequence may be a read error, since a much larger clone differs from it by one base. This chain uses TRBV30 with TRBJ2-7; 7 bases map to TRBD1. Trimming cost V 8 bases and J 0 bases; bases outside gene matches: 4. From germline, CDR1 is GTSNPN and CDR2 SVGIG (reference sequence). This CDR3 has 12 residues. This CDR3 reads CARTGDSYEQYF. The CDR3 coding sequence is TGTGCCCGGACAGGCGACTCCTACGAGCAGTACTTC.

This clonotype was recorded at least ten times. The rearrangement joins TRBV28 to TRBJ2-7; 9 nucleotides line up with TRBD2. This CDR3 has 17 amino acids. Per germline, CDR1 MDHEN and CDR2 SYDVKM. J was trimmed by 0 bases and V by 5 bases; bases with no gene match: 11. CDR3 sequence (DNA): TGTGCCAGCAGTCCAGCCGTCGGGACTAGCAGCTCCTACGAGCAGTACTTC. The encoded protein is CASSPAVGTSSSYEQYF.

This clonotype was recorded at least ten times. This rearrangement joins TRBV6-2 or TRBV6-3 to TRBJ2-3, with TRBD1 matching 7 bases. Germline V gives CDR1 MNHEY, CDR2 SVGEGT. The V gene end was trimmed by 2 bases and the J gene end by 1 base; junction bases not matched to a gene: 12. The CDR3 consists of 18 residues. The CDR3 nucleotides are TGTGCCAGCAGTTACGCCGGGACAGCCCCACCGGGCACAGATACGCAGTATTTT. This translates into CASSYAGTAPPGTDTQYF.

There are many counts of this clonotype. This rearrangement joins TRBV28 to TRBJ2-5; 9 nucleotides agree with TRBD2. In germline, CDR1 is MDHEN, CDR2 SYDVKM. Germline trimming cut 4 bases from V and 5 bases from J; bases unmatched to any gene: 14. There are 17 residues in the CDR3. CDR3 sequence (DNA): TGTGCCAGCAGTTCGTTCGGGGGGCGGGAGGGACGGGAGACCCAGTACTTC. Translating it yields CASSSFGGREGRETQYF.

The sample holds many counts of this clonotype. CDR3 coding DNA: TGTGCCAGCAGCTTCGATAGCGGACGCTACAATGAGCAGTTCTTC. It specifies CASSFDSGRYNEQFF. The V call is TRBV7-3, the J call TRBJ2-1; a possible D gene is TRBD2 (6 bases). V lost 3 bases and J 3 bases, leaving 12 bases between the germline ends. This CDR3 region has 15 residues. The germline V gene has CDR1 SGHTA and CDR2 FQGTGA. The entire variable domain, with the rest obtained from reference TRBV7-3 and TRBJ2-1, is as follows: GAGVSQTPSNKVTEKGKYVELRCDPISGHTALYWYRQSLGQGPEFLIYFQGTGAADDSGLPNDRFFAVRPEGSVSTLKIQRTERGDSAVYLCASSFDSGRYNEQFFGPGTRLTVL.

This clonotype was picked up many times. The CDR3 spells CASSLVDNSPLHF. In DNA form, the CDR3 reads TGTGCCAGCAGCTTAGTGGATAATTCACCCCTCCACTTT. V is TRBV7-2 and J is TRBJ1-6; D remains unclear. The CDR3 has 13 residues. V dropped 1 base and J dropped 5 bases, with 3 bases sitting between them. Germline V gives CDR1 SGHTA, CDR2 FQGNSA. The full variable domain, completed using reference TRBV7-2 and TRBJ1-6, is GAGVSQSPSNKVTEKGKDVELRCDPISGHTALYWYRQSLGQGLEFLIYFQGNSAPDKSGLPSDRFSAERTGGSVSTLTIQRTQQEDSAVYLCASSLVDNSPLHFGNGTRLTVT.

This clonotype was found a few times. The chain has TRBV4-1 and TRBJ2-7, with TRBD2 matching over 8 bases. There are 12 residues in the CDR3. J gave up 7 bases and V 4 bases, and 3 bases lay outside the gene matches. Germline V gene data show CDR1 as MGHRA and CDR2 as YSYEKL. The CDR3 DNA reads as TGCGCCAGCAGCCTTCCGGGGGGGGAGCAGTACTTC. It is translated as CASSLPGGEQYF.

The V call is TRBV12-3 or TRBV12-4, the J call TRBJ2-7; TRBD2 aligns across 11 bases. V gave up 7 bases and J gave up 3 bases; unmatched junction bases: 8. The CDR3 extends over 15 amino acids. CDR3 protein: CASTLGLADLYEQYF. The CDR3 DNA sequence: TGTGCCAGCACCCTGGGACTAGCGGACCTCTACGAGCAGTACTTC.

In its sample, this clonotype was seen many times. The genes are TRBV19 and TRBJ2-7; 7 positions agree with TRBD1. The CDR3 consists of 15 residues. Germline V CDR1 and CDR2: LNHDA, SQIVND (reference sequence). V lost 1 base to trimming and J lost 5 bases; unmatched junction nucleotides: 8. The CDR3 reads CASSIGTGTWNEQYF. CDR3 DNA: TGTGCCAGTAGTATAGGGACAGGTACTTGGAACGAGCAGTACTTC.

The chain carries TRBV28 and TRBJ2-1; 12 bases are a match to TRBD2. The CDR3 is 15 amino acids. Trimming cost V 8 bases and J 6 bases; bases outside gene matches: 8. Germline V gene sequence: CDR1 MDHEN, CDR2 SYDVKM. The CDR3 loop is CASGGLAGSLNEQFF. As DNA, the CDR3 is TGTGCCAGCGGTGGACTAGCGGGGTCCCTCAATGAGCAGTTCTTC.